The clone carrying this TCR beta chain was seen many times. What it recognizes is unknown. The data originate from a study of T cells in Graves' hyperthyroidism and ophthalmopathy. Notes on the study in general: Among clonotypes expanded in thyroid above 0.001, most were also found in blood.

Using RNA transcripts as the source, TCR beta CDR3 regions were amplified. TCR CDR3 underwent first-round RT-PCR with the HTBI primer set. TCRdb ran MiXCR on the multiplex PCR reads and lists one entry per CDR3 protein. The sample comprises roughly 570,000 distinct CDR3 sequences, 40% to 55% of which are singletons, and under 20% rests with the top ten. The CDR3 runs to 18 residues. V dropped 6 bases and J dropped 4 bases, with 27 bases sitting between them. Germline CDR1 and CDR2: SGHAT and FQNNGV. This clonotype was sampled from an adult woman with Graves' disease, either hyperthyroidism or ophthalmopathy (not recorded which). The V gene is TRBV11-2, the J gene TRBJ1-1; perhaps TRBD1 as D (6 bases). Sequences were obtained from peripheral blood or thyroid tissue (not recorded which). CDR3 amino acids: CASRALVIPGEVGTEAFF. The DNA for the CDR3 is TGTGCCAGCAGGGCACTCGTGATCCCAGGGGAAGTAGGCACTGAAGCTTTCTTT.